Listed below are T cell receptor beta chains from one sample, sequenced in a study of blood T cell repertoires in COVID-19. The data were produced by immunoSEQ multiplex PCR, yet TCRdb's version contains in-frame clones alone and is incomplete. Of around 120,000 clones listed, 83% were seen once; the top ten hold approximately 2.1%. Input material: peripheral blood. These receptors all come from a man younger than 40 with acute or convalescent COVID-19. The CDR3 runs from the conserved cysteine through the conserved F or W. Each record gives: clone size, J gene, V gene, D gene, CDR3 DNA, CDR3 protein. D genes are given only for firm matches. Clone size is given for some rows only: seen once, a few or many times, or a class if the clone is expanded.

clone_size: once
j_call: TRBJ1-5
v_call: TRBV6-1
d_call: NA
cdr3_nt: TGTGCCAGCAGTGAGGATCCGGGGGTGAGCAATCAGCCCCAGCATTTT
cdr3_aa: CASSEDPGVSNQPQHF

clone_size: NA
j_call: TRBJ1-2
v_call: TRBV30
d_call: NA
cdr3_nt: TGTGCCTGGAGTGTACCTTGGGTCAGGGAGGACTATGGCTACACCTTC
cdr3_aa: CAWSVPWVREDYGYTF

clone_size: NA
j_call: TRBJ1-1
v_call: TRBV11-1
d_call: NA
cdr3_nt: TGTGCCAGCAGCTTAGTGAGTAAGGACAGGAACACTGAAGCTTTCTTT
cdr3_aa: CASSLVSKDRNTEAFF

clone_size: NA
j_call: TRBJ1-4
v_call: TRBV7-9
d_call: TRBD1
cdr3_nt: TGTGCCAGCAGCCAGAAGGGACAGCGAACTAATGAAAAACTGTTTTTT
cdr3_aa: CASSQKGQRTNEKLFF

clone_size: once
j_call: TRBJ2-7
v_call: TRBV10-3
d_call: NA
cdr3_nt: TGTGCCATCAGGGATACGGCAGGGCGTCCGGAGTACTTC
cdr3_aa: CAIRDTAGRPEYF

clone_size: NA
j_call: TRBJ2-7
v_call: TRBV3-1/TRBV3-2
d_call: TRBD2
cdr3_nt: TGTGCCAGCAGCCAAGTGACTAGCGGGGGGCCTACCTACGAGCAGTACTTC
cdr3_aa: CASSQVTSGGPTYEQYF

clone_size: few
j_call: TRBJ2-3
v_call: TRBV5-1
d_call: TRBD1
cdr3_nt: TGCGCCAGCAGCCCGGGACAGGGCTTGAATACGCAGTATTTT
cdr3_aa: CASSPGQGLNTQYF

clone_size: NA
j_call: TRBJ1-2
v_call: TRBV5-8
d_call: TRBD1
cdr3_nt: TGTGCCAGCAGCTTGGGACAGGGACTTACTAACTATGGCTACACCTTC
cdr3_aa: CASSLGQGLTNYGYTF

clone_size: NA
j_call: TRBJ1-2
v_call: TRBV7-8
d_call: NA
cdr3_nt: TGTGCCAGCAGCTTAGGGTTCCAGGGGCCGCGGGGCTACACCTTC
cdr3_aa: CASSLGFQGPRGYTF

clone_size: few
j_call: TRBJ1-2
v_call: TRBV5-1
d_call: TRBD1
cdr3_nt: TGCGCCAGCAGCCCGACAGGGGAGAACTATGGCTACACCTTC
cdr3_aa: CASSPTGENYGYTF

clone_size: few
j_call: TRBJ1-2
v_call: TRBV12-3/TRBV12-4
d_call: TRBD1
cdr3_nt: TGTGCCAGCAGTTTTGGGACAGAAAATGGCTACACCTTC
cdr3_aa: CASSFGTENGYTF

clone_size: NA
j_call: TRBJ2-7
v_call: TRBV7-9
d_call: NA
cdr3_nt: TGTGCCAGCAGCTTAGCGGGGGCCCCCTACGAGCAGTACTTC
cdr3_aa: CASSLAGAPYEQYF

clone_size: NA
j_call: TRBJ2-3
v_call: TRBV25-1
d_call: TRBD2
cdr3_nt: TGTGCCAGCAGTGAACGGGGGCTAGCGGGAGGAGATACGCAGTATTTT
cdr3_aa: CASSERGLAGGDTQYF

clone_size: once
j_call: TRBJ1-5
v_call: TRBV3-1/TRBV3-2
d_call: TRBD1
cdr3_nt: TGTGCCAGCAGCCCGACAGGGCGGCAGCCCCAGCATTTT
cdr3_aa: CASSPTGRQPQHF

clone_size: NA
j_call: TRBJ2-1
v_call: TRBV4-2
d_call: TRBD2
cdr3_nt: TGTGCCAGCAGCCCGCGGACTAGCGGGAGAAATGAGCAGTTCTTC
cdr3_aa: CASSPRTSGRNEQFF

clone_size: NA
j_call: TRBJ1-2
v_call: TRBV7-2
d_call: NA
cdr3_nt: TGTGCCAGCAGCTCGGGAGGGGGAGACTATGGCTACACCTTC
cdr3_aa: CASSSGGGDYGYTF

clone_size: NA
j_call: TRBJ2-3
v_call: TRBV9
d_call: TRBD2
cdr3_nt: TGTGCCAGCAGCGTAAGGGGTAGCGGGGGGGCCGCAGATACGCAGTATTTT
cdr3_aa: CASSVRGSGGAADTQYF

clone_size: NA
j_call: TRBJ2-2
v_call: TRBV7-9
d_call: NA
cdr3_nt: TGTGCCAGCAGCATAGGGGCGACCGGCACCGGGGAGCTGTTTTTT
cdr3_aa: CASSIGATGTGELFF

clone_size: NA
j_call: TRBJ1-5
v_call: TRBV4-2
d_call: TRBD1
cdr3_nt: TGTGCCAGCAGCCAAGGCTTGACAGGGGGTCAGCCCCAGCATTTT
cdr3_aa: CASSQGLTGGQPQHF

clone_size: NA
j_call: TRBJ2-2
v_call: TRBV29-1
d_call: NA
cdr3_nt: TGCAGCGTTGGGCCCTGGAACACCGGGGAGCTGTTTTTT
cdr3_aa: CSVGPWNTGELFF

clone_size: NA
j_call: TRBJ2-3
v_call: TRBV5-4
d_call: TRBD2
cdr3_nt: TGTGCCAGCAGCTTAGGACTAGCGGGGGGGAGCACAGATACGCAGTATTTT
cdr3_aa: CASSLGLAGGSTDTQYF

clone_size: NA
j_call: TRBJ2-2
v_call: TRBV6-4
d_call: TRBD2
cdr3_nt: TGTGCCAGCAGCGACAGCGGGAGGAAGACCGGGGAGCTGTTTTTT
cdr3_aa: CASSDSGRKTGELFF

clone_size: NA
j_call: TRBJ1-2
v_call: TRBV28
d_call: TRBD1
cdr3_nt: TGTGCCAGCAGTGACGACAGGGGACATGGCTACACCTTC
cdr3_aa: CASSDDRGHGYTF

clone_size: NA
j_call: TRBJ1-2
v_call: TRBV19
d_call: TRBD1
cdr3_nt: TGTGCCAGTAGTCCGACAGGGAGTTATGGCTACACCTTC
cdr3_aa: CASSPTGSYGYTF

clone_size: NA
j_call: TRBJ1-2
v_call: TRBV6-2/TRBV6-3
d_call: NA
cdr3_nt: TGTGCCAGCAGTTCCGAATTGACAGTTTTCGACTATGGCTACACCTTC
cdr3_aa: CASSSELTVFDYGYTF

clone_size: NA
j_call: TRBJ1-3
v_call: TRBV5-1
d_call: NA
cdr3_nt: TGCGCCAGCAGCTTGGCCCCGGAGGTTCCTGGAAACACCATATATTTT
cdr3_aa: CASSLAPEVPGNTIYF

clone_size: NA
j_call: TRBJ2-1
v_call: TRBV2
d_call: NA
cdr3_nt: TGTGCCAGCAGTGCGCGGCGGGACTCCTACAATGAGCAGTTCTTC
cdr3_aa: CASSARRDSYNEQFF

clone_size: NA
j_call: TRBJ2-3
v_call: TRBV9
d_call: TRBD2
cdr3_nt: TGTGCCAGCAGCACCACCGGGGGGGCTGCAGATACGCAGTATTTT
cdr3_aa: CASSTTGGAADTQYF

clone_size: NA
j_call: TRBJ1-2
v_call: TRBV6-5
d_call: NA
cdr3_nt: TGTGCCAGCAGGGAGGAGGCTACCTATGGCTACACCTTC
cdr3_aa: CASREEATYGYTF

clone_size: few
j_call: TRBJ1-5
v_call: TRBV2
d_call: NA
cdr3_nt: TGTGCCAGCAACGACGGGGGTCCTCAGCATTTT
cdr3_aa: CASNDGGPQHF

clone_size: NA
j_call: TRBJ1-2
v_call: TRBV19
d_call: TRBD1
cdr3_nt: TGTGCCAGTAGTATAGCCTTACAGGGGCGCGGCTACACCTTC
cdr3_aa: CASSIALQGRGYTF

clone_size: NA
j_call: TRBJ2-2
v_call: TRBV5-6
d_call: NA
cdr3_nt: TGTGCCAGCAGCTTTAGGGGGTCCGGGGAGCTGTTTTTT
cdr3_aa: CASSFRGSGELFF

clone_size: NA
j_call: TRBJ1-1
v_call: TRBV6-2/TRBV6-3
d_call: NA
cdr3_nt: TGTGCCAGCAGCCTCATAACGGGCACTGAAGCTTTCTTT
cdr3_aa: CASSLITGTEAFF

clone_size: NA
j_call: TRBJ1-2
v_call: TRBV7-9
d_call: NA
cdr3_nt: TGTGCCAGCAGCTTGACAGTTTTTAACTATGGCTACACCTTC
cdr3_aa: CASSLTVFNYGYTF

clone_size: few
j_call: TRBJ2-3
v_call: TRBV6-1
d_call: TRBD2
cdr3_nt: TGTGCCAGCAGTGGGAACCTCTACCGTGGCGGGGGGGCCAGTGATACGCAGTATTTT
cdr3_aa: CASSGNLYRGGGASDTQYF

clone_size: NA
j_call: TRBJ2-3
v_call: TRBV4-3
d_call: TRBD1
cdr3_nt: TGCGCCAGCAGCCAAGATACAGGGGCCTCTCCCACAGATACGCAGTATTTT
cdr3_aa: CASSQDTGASPTDTQYF

clone_size: NA
j_call: TRBJ1-5
v_call: TRBV25-1
d_call: NA
cdr3_nt: TGTGCCAGCAGTGAATACGCGGATCAGCCCCAGCATTTT
cdr3_aa: CASSEYADQPQHF

clone_size: NA
j_call: TRBJ2-7
v_call: TRBV20-1
d_call: TRBD2
cdr3_nt: TGCAGTGCTAGTGTTAGCGGGGGGGAGAACTACGAGCAGTACTTC
cdr3_aa: CSASVSGGENYEQYF

clone_size: few
j_call: TRBJ2-2
v_call: TRBV11-3
d_call: NA
cdr3_nt: TGTGCCAGCAGCTTAGTAGCGTCGGCCGGGGAGCTGTTTTTT
cdr3_aa: CASSLVASAGELFF

clone_size: NA
j_call: TRBJ2-7
v_call: TRBV3-1/TRBV3-2
d_call: TRBD2
cdr3_nt: TGTGCCAGCAGCCAAGATCGAGTTGCGGGGGGACGAGCTGGGGAGCAGTACTTC
cdr3_aa: CASSQDRVAGGRAGEQYF

clone_size: once
j_call: TRBJ1-2
v_call: TRBV12-3/TRBV12-4
d_call: NA
cdr3_nt: TGTGCCAGCAGACTGGTTAGTGGTGGCTACACCTTC
cdr3_aa: CASRLVSGGYTF

clone_size: NA
j_call: TRBJ2-3
v_call: TRBV9
d_call: TRBD1
cdr3_nt: TGTGCCAGCAGCGTAGGACAGGGGGCAGATACGCAGTATTTT
cdr3_aa: CASSVGQGADTQYF

clone_size: NA
j_call: TRBJ2-3
v_call: TRBV12-2
d_call: NA
cdr3_nt: TGTGCAAGTCGCTCAGCGGGGCCCAGGGAGTATTTT
cdr3_aa: CASRSAGPREYF